This is a list of T cell receptor beta chains from one sample in a study of blood T cell repertoires in COVID-19. Only in-frame clones appear in the TCRdb table, and some are missing; sequencing was by immunoSEQ multiplex PCR. Of 90,000 to 150,000 clones in the sample, 65% to 90% are singletons; the top ten hold 11%. The specimen sequenced was peripheral blood. Receptor source: a man older than 75 with acute or convalescent COVID-19. Each CDR3 is given with its conserved first and last residue. The D gene is left open where the match is weak. Clone size is stated in some rows and not others, as once, few, many or a class when expanded.

D: -; J: TRBJ2-3; V: TRBV7-3; size: -; DNA: TGTGCCAGCAGCCTAGGGGTGGGCGGCACAGATACGCAGTATTTT; CDR3: CASSLGVGGTDTQYF
D: TRBD1; J: TRBJ1-2; V: TRBV30; size: -; DNA: TGTGCCTGGAGTGGAAAACAGGGGGCGCAAGGGTATGGCTACACCTTC; CDR3: CAWSGKQGAQGYGYTF
D: -; J: TRBJ2-3; V: TRBV6-2/TRBV6-3; size: -; DNA: TGTGCCAGCAGTTACGTGCAGACAGGGTGGGAGGACACAGATACGCAGTATTTT; CDR3: CASSYVQTGWEDTDTQYF
D: TRBD1; J: TRBJ1-1; V: TRBV10-3; size: -; DNA: TGTGCCATCAGTGATAAGCAGGGGGCCCTTGCCGCTTTCTTT; CDR3: CAISDKQGALAAFF
D: TRBD1; J: TRBJ1-3; V: TRBV11-1; size: -; DNA: TGTGCCACAAGCGCCAGGGGGATCAACTCTGGAAACACCATATATTTT; CDR3: CATSARGINSGNTIYF
D: -; J: TRBJ2-2; V: TRBV7-9; size: -; DNA: TGTGCCAGCAGCTTCTTAGCCCGAAGCCCTGCGGGGGAGCTGTTTTTT; CDR3: CASSFLARSPAGELFF
D: TRBD1; J: TRBJ2-7; V: TRBV6-2/TRBV6-3; size: -; DNA: TGTGCCAGCAGTTACGAACAGGGGTACGAGCAGTACTTC; CDR3: CASSYEQGYEQYF
D: TRBD1; J: TRBJ2-2; V: TRBV24-1; size: few; DNA: TGTGCCACCAGTGATTCAGGGGGCGCGGACACCGGGGAGCTGTTTTTT; CDR3: CATSDSGGADTGELFF
D: -; J: TRBJ1-5; V: TRBV13; size: -; DNA: TGTGCCAGCAGCTTAGACAGGGATCAGCCCCAGCATTTT; CDR3: CASSLDRDQPQHF
D: TRBD1; J: TRBJ1-1; V: TRBV25-1; size: -; DNA: TGTGCTGCAGGGGGCACTGAAGCTTTCTTT; CDR3: CAAGGTEAFF
D: TRBD1; J: TRBJ2-7; V: TRBV7-2; size: -; DNA: TGTGCCAGCAGCCCCTCCGGGACAGTAGCCTACGAGCAGTACTTC; CDR3: CASSPSGTVAYEQYF
D: -; J: TRBJ1-5; V: TRBV7-2; size: -; DNA: TGTGCCAGCAGCTTAGCGGGGGACTTTAGCAATCAGCCCCAGCATTTT; CDR3: CASSLAGDFSNQPQHF
D: TRBD1; J: TRBJ1-5; V: TRBV19; size: -; DNA: TGTGCCAGTAGGGCTCAGGGGGAAAGCCAGCCCCAGCATTTT; CDR3: CASRAQGESQPQHF
D: -; J: TRBJ2-5; V: TRBV7-2; size: -; DNA: TGTGCCAGCAGCCTTTCAGCGTTAGGAGGAGAGACCCAGTACTTC; CDR3: CASSLSALGGETQYF
D: TRBD1; J: TRBJ2-7; V: TRBV6-1; size: -; DNA: TGTGCCAGCAGTGAACAGGGGGCTGTATACGAGCAGTACTTC; CDR3: CASSEQGAVYEQYF
D: TRBD1; J: TRBJ1-2; V: TRBV28; size: -; DNA: TGTGCCAGCAGTAGCTCCGGGACAGATTATAACTATGGCTACACCTTC; CDR3: CASSSSGTDYNYGYTF
D: -; J: TRBJ1-1; V: TRBV11-2; size: -; DNA: TGTGCCAGCACCCCCGAGATGAACACTGAAGCTTTCTTT; CDR3: CASTPEMNTEAFF
D: TRBD1; J: TRBJ1-4; V: TRBV5-1; size: -; DNA: TGCGCCAGCAGCTTGGGACAGGGGAATGAAAAACTGTTTTTT; CDR3: CASSLGQGNEKLFF
D: -; J: TRBJ1-1; V: TRBV11-3; size: once; DNA: TGTGCCAGCAGCTTTGACAGGAACACTGAAGCTTTCTTT; CDR3: CASSFDRNTEAFF
D: -; J: TRBJ2-7; V: TRBV9; size: -; DNA: TGTGCCAGCAGCGTACCCCCCGCGGGCGAGCAGTACTTC; CDR3: CASSVPPAGEQYF
D: -; J: TRBJ1-1; V: TRBV27; size: once; DNA: TGTGCCAGCAGTCCGCCGGGGGGAATCACTGAAGCTTTCTTT; CDR3: CASSPPGGITEAFF
D: -; J: TRBJ1-5; V: TRBV19; size: -; DNA: TGTGCCAGTAGTGGGAGGGATCAGCCCCAGCATTTT; CDR3: CASSGRDQPQHF
D: -; J: TRBJ1-2; V: TRBV14; size: -; DNA: TGTGCCAGCAGCGAACGGACCGGGGATGGCTACACCTTC; CDR3: CASSERTGDGYTF
D: -; J: TRBJ2-7; V: TRBV7-2; size: few; DNA: TGTGCCAGCAGCGCGGGGCCCTCCTACGAGCAGTACTTC; CDR3: CASSAGPSYEQYF
D: -; J: TRBJ1-1; V: TRBV7-2; size: -; DNA: TGTGCCAGCAGCTCGAGAGGGAGGACTGAAGCTTTCTTT; CDR3: CASSSRGRTEAFF
D: -; J: TRBJ1-3; V: TRBV4-1; size: -; DNA: TGCGCCAGCAGCCAAGATCTAGGATACACCATATATTTT; CDR3: CASSQDLGYTIYF
D: TRBD2; J: TRBJ2-5; V: TRBV5-1; size: -; DNA: TGCGCCAGCAGCGCCGGACTAGCGGGGGGCCCGCGTCACCAAGAGACCCAGTACTTC; CDR3: CASSAGLAGGPRHQETQYF
D: TRBD1; J: TRBJ1-2; V: TRBV7-2; size: -; DNA: TGTGCCAGCAGCCCAGGACAGGGGGCTTACTATGGCTACACCTTC; CDR3: CASSPGQGAYYGYTF
D: -; J: TRBJ1-4; V: TRBV9; size: -; DNA: TGTGCCAGCAGCCGCTATTCAAATACAGGGAAGGAAAAACTGTTTTTT; CDR3: CASSRYSNTGKEKLFF
D: -; J: TRBJ2-1; V: TRBV30; size: -; DNA: TGTGCCTGGATTCGGGCAGGGCGGCATGAGCAGTTCTTC; CDR3: CAWIRAGRHEQFF
D: -; J: TRBJ2-2; V: TRBV28; size: -; DNA: TGTGCCAGCAGGACTGAGGGACAATACACCGGGGAGCTGTTTTTT; CDR3: CASRTEGQYTGELFF
D: -; J: TRBJ2-5; V: TRBV9; size: -; DNA: TGTGCCAGCAGCGTAGTTGCTAGCTCCGAGACCCAGTACTTC; CDR3: CASSVVASSETQYF
D: TRBD1; J: TRBJ2-2; V: TRBV19; size: -; DNA: TGTGCCAGTAGTGCCGACAGGGGAGCAACAACCGGGGAGCTGTTTTTT; CDR3: CASSADRGATTGELFF
D: -; J: TRBJ2-7; V: TRBV5-4; size: -; DNA: TGTGCCAGCAGCCGCGAGCGGGTTCCCTCCTACGAGCAGTACTTC; CDR3: CASSRERVPSYEQYF
D: TRBD2; J: TRBJ2-3; V: TRBV24-1; size: -; DNA: TGTGCCACCAGTGACCGAGGGGTAGCGGGATCCACAGATACGCAGTATTTT; CDR3: CATSDRGVAGSTDTQYF
D: -; J: TRBJ1-5; V: TRBV27; size: -; DNA: TGTGCCAGCAGTTCAGGCAATCAGCCCCAGCATTTT; CDR3: CASSSGNQPQHF
D: TRBD1; J: TRBJ1-6; V: TRBV6-6; size: -; DNA: TGTGCCAGCAGCTTAGGACAGGGGCAAATAGGGTCACCCCTCCACTTT; CDR3: CASSLGQGQIGSPLHF
D: TRBD1; J: TRBJ2-5; V: TRBV11-1; size: -; DNA: TGTGCCAGCAGCGCAACAGGGGTGGAGACCCAGTACTTC; CDR3: CASSATGVETQYF
D: -; J: TRBJ2-2; V: TRBV7-6; size: -; DNA: TGTGCCAGCAGCTTAGGCAGGGTTTCGAACACCGGGGAGCTGTTTTTT; CDR3: CASSLGRVSNTGELFF
D: TRBD1; J: TRBJ1-2; V: TRBV6-5; size: -; DNA: TGTGCCAGCACCGACAGGGGGCCTCTAGGCTACACCTTC; CDR3: CASTDRGPLGYTF
D: TRBD2; J: TRBJ2-3; V: TRBV4-2; size: -; DNA: TGTGCCAGCAGCCGAGGGGGACTAGCGGGAACAGATACGCAGTATTTT; CDR3: CASSRGGLAGTDTQYF
D: -; J: TRBJ1-4; V: TRBV21-1; size: -; DNA: TGTGCCAGGACTAAGGTATGCGGTAGGAGTAATGAAAAACTGTTTTTT; CDR3: CARTKVCGRSNEKLFF
D: -; J: TRBJ2-3; V: TRBV21-1; size: -; DNA: TGTGCCAGCAGCACCTCCGGGACTCTGGGTCCAGCTGGGGACACAGATACGCAGTATTTT; CDR3: CASSTSGTLGPAGDTDTQYF
D: -; J: TRBJ2-1; V: TRBV19; size: -; DNA: TGTGCCAGTAGTGCCTTTCGGGGTAATGAGCAGTTCTTC; CDR3: CASSAFRGNEQFF
D: TRBD1; J: TRBJ1-3; V: TRBV6-6; size: -; DNA: TGTGCCAGCAGTAAAAGAGGGACAGCTGGAAACACCATATATTTT; CDR3: CASSKRGTAGNTIYF
D: TRBD2; J: TRBJ2-3; V: TRBV7-2; size: -; DNA: TGTGCCAGCAGCACCAGGACGACTAGCGGGACAGATACGCAGTATTTT; CDR3: CASSTRTTSGTDTQYF
D: TRBD1; J: TRBJ2-7; V: TRBV28; size: -; DNA: TGTGCCAGCAGCACTAGACAGGGCTCCTACGAGCAGTACTTC; CDR3: CASSTRQGSYEQYF
D: -; J: TRBJ2-7; V: TRBV5-5; size: -; DNA: TGTGCCAGCAGCCTAGAGGGAGTTGTGTACGAGCAGTACTTC; CDR3: CASSLEGVVYEQYF
D: TRBD1; J: TRBJ1-2; V: TRBV12-3/TRBV12-4; size: -; DNA: TGTGCCAGCAGCTCAGGGGGCTACAGTGGCTACACCTTC; CDR3: CASSSGGYSGYTF
D: -; J: TRBJ1-5; V: TRBV24-1; size: -; DNA: TGTGCCACCAGTGATCCGTATAGCAATCAGCCCCAGCATTTT; CDR3: CATSDPYSNQPQHF
D: -; J: TRBJ1-2; V: TRBV2; size: once; DNA: TGTGCCAGCAGGAGTAACTATGGCTACACCTTC; CDR3: CASRSNYGYTF
D: TRBD1; J: TRBJ2-3; V: TRBV7-9; size: -; DNA: TGTGCCAGCAGCTCTGGCAGGGGGCTGGGCACAGATACGCAGTATTTT; CDR3: CASSSGRGLGTDTQYF
D: -; J: TRBJ1-2; V: TRBV28; size: -; DNA: TGTGCCAGCAGTTTAAGTGCAGGCTGGACCTTC; CDR3: CASSLSAGWTF
D: TRBD2; J: TRBJ2-3; V: TRBV5-1; size: -; DNA: TGCGCCAGCAGTTTAGCGGGAGGGCTCACAGATACGCAGTATTTT; CDR3: CASSLAGGLTDTQYF
D: TRBD2; J: TRBJ2-7; V: TRBV30; size: -; DNA: TGTGCCTGGAGTGTACGGCTAGCGGACCCCTCCTACGAGCAGTACTTC; CDR3: CAWSVRLADPSYEQYF
D: -; J: TRBJ2-1; V: TRBV2; size: -; DNA: TGTGCCAGCAGTGAAGGGAGGGACGGCTTCTGGGGGCAGTTCTTC; CDR3: CASSEGRDGFWGQFF
D: TRBD1; J: TRBJ1-1; V: TRBV30; size: -; DNA: TGTGCCTGGAGTGGAGCGACAGGGCCGGGCACTGAAGCTTTCTTT; CDR3: CAWSGATGPGTEAFF
D: -; J: TRBJ2-3; V: TRBV7-9; size: once; DNA: TGTGCCAGCAGCGTATCAGGCACAGATACGCAGTATTTT; CDR3: CASSVSGTDTQYF
D: TRBD2; J: TRBJ2-3; V: TRBV7-2; size: -; DNA: TGTGCCAGCAGCTTACAGGGACGGGGGGTGGCGGATACGCAGTATTTT; CDR3: CASSLQGRGVADTQYF
D: -; J: TRBJ2-3; V: TRBV30; size: few; DNA: TGTGCCTGGAGTGTTGGCGGGACCAGTCCCACGCAGTATTTT; CDR3: CAWSVGGTSPTQYF